A single sample gave rise to the 29 T cell receptor beta chains below, sequenced in a study of human T cells and chemical hapten exposure. MiXCR, run by TCRdb on the RACE reads, gives a single entry per CDR3 protein. The data show tens of thousands of distinct CDR3 sequences, 10% seen once. Regarding time point: patch test 2, 6 weeks after DPC sensitization. This sample's treatment: therapeutic diphenylcyclopropenone sensitization with weekly scalp DPC. The sample here was whole blood, taken in connection with sensitization to the hapten diphenylcyclopropenone (DPC). The source is a woman aged 45-59 years with alopecia areata. Some clones in this sample may be carry-over from other donors' samples.

This clonotype was detected only a few times. This rearrangement joins TRBV12-3 or TRBV12-4 to TRBJ2-6; 9 bases match TRBD1. This CDR3 region has 18 residues. V lost 1 base to trimming and J lost 7 bases; unmatched junction nucleotides: 11. The CDR3 protein is CASSLGGQGPSRANVLTF. CDR3 bases: TGTGCCAGCAGTTTAGGGGGACAGGGACCTTCTCGTGCCAACGTCCTGACTTTC.

This clonotype was counted a single time. The conserved phenylalanine or tryptophan normally closing the CDR3 is absent here, so this likely arose from a read error. V gene TRBV29-1 combines with J gene TRBJ2-3, with TRBD2 matching over 12 bases. Germline CDR1 and CDR2: SQVTM and ANQGSEA. There are 18 residues in the CDR3. Unmatched junction bases numbered 11, after V lost 3 bases and J lost 1 base. The CDR3 nucleotides are TGCAGCGTTGAGGGTGGACGGCGGACTAGCGGGGGCACAGATACGCAGTATCTT. It encodes CSVEGGRRTSGGTDTQYL.

This chain joins TRBV7-9 and TRBJ1-2; 8 bases agree with TRBD1. This CDR3 is 14 amino acids long. Trimming removed 1 base from V and 8 bases from J; junction bases left unmatched: 6. Germline assignment: CDR1 SEHNR and CDR2 FQNEAQ (reference sequence). The chain's CDR3 is CASSLGGTGEGYTF. The CDR3 DNA follows: TGTGCCAGCAGCTTAGGAGGGACAGGAGAAGGCTACACCTTC.

The V gene is TRBV9, the J gene TRBJ1-6, with TRBD1 matching 10 bases. This CDR3 spans 16 amino acids. Germline loops: CDR1 SGDLS, CDR2 YYNGEE. Trimming cost V 3 bases and J 7 bases; bases outside gene matches: 7. CDR3 in DNA: TGTGCCAGCAGCGCTAGCTGGGGACAGGGGAATTCACCCCTCCACTTT. Translation: CASSASWGQGNSPLHF.

This clonotype was seen more than once but under ten times. This chain uses TRBV7-2 with TRBJ2-5, with 10 bases lining up with TRBD1. From germline, CDR1 is SGHTA and CDR2 FQGNSA. The CDR3 length is 15 residues. J lost 10 bases, V lost 1 base, and 9 bases had no gene match. The DNA for the CDR3 is TGTGCCAGCAGCTTAGAGACAGGGGGCCTCGGGGGCCAGTACTTC. Translated, it gives CASSLETGGLGGQYF.

This clonotype was picked up many times. J is TRBJ2-2 and V is TRBV12-3 or TRBV12-4, with 14 bases fitting TRBD2. The CDR3 totals 17 residues. J was trimmed by 3 bases and V by 6 bases; bases with no gene match: 6. Here the CDR3 reads CASSPGLAGVHTGELFF. The CDR3 bases are TGTGCCAGCAGCCCGGGACTAGCGGGAGTCCACACCGGGGAGCTGTTTTTT.

The chain has TRBV9 and TRBJ1-5, with D uncertain. This CDR3 spans 12 amino acids. Germline-derived CDR1 and CDR2 are SGDLS and YYNGEE. The V end lost 3 bases, the J end lost 6 bases, and 7 bases lay between the germline ends. As DNA, the CDR3 is TGTGCCAGCAGCGCGATAGGTCAGCCCCAGCATTTT. Residues: CASSAIGQPQHF.

This sequence joins TRBV11-2 and TRBJ2-3; D is unclear. CDR1 and CDR2 from the germline V gene are SGHAT and FQNNGV. The V and J ends lost 2 bases and 6 bases respectively, with 12 bases between them. The CDR3 is 14 residues long. Written as DNA, the CDR3 is TGTGCCAGCAGCTTACTGGTACGGTCGGATACGCAGTATTTT. Translating gives CASSLLVRSDTQYF.

The sample holds many counts of this clonotype. The V gene is TRBV29-1, the J gene TRBJ2-5; the D gene is possibly TRBD2 (5 bases). CDR3 length: 13 residues. Deletions cut 4 bases from V and 4 bases from J, with 13 bases between. The V gene's germline CDR1 is SQVTM and CDR2 ANQGSEA. DNA of the CDR3: TGCAGCGTTGGTCGGCTAGCTGGAGAGACCCAGTACTTC. Translated, it gives CSVGRLAGETQYF.

The V call is TRBV7-2, the J call TRBJ2-6; no firm D call. This CDR3 spans 18 amino acids. CDR1 is SGHTA and CDR2 is FQGNSA in the germline V gene. Trimming took off 1 base at V and 0 bases at J, with 13 bases between the two ends. CDR3 bases: TGTGCCAGCAGCTTAGAGTTGGCAGGAGACTCTGGGGCCAACGTCCTGACTTTC. This codes for CASSLELAGDSGANVLTF.

This clonotype was recorded a few times. This chain uses TRBV7-9 with TRBJ2-3; the D gene is possibly TRBD1 (5 bases). Germline V gene sequence: CDR1 SEHNR, CDR2 FQNEAQ (reference sequence). V was cut by 0 bases and J by 11 bases, with 21 bases left in between. The CDR3 runs 16 residues. CDR3 coding DNA: TGTGCCAGCAGCTTAGCGGAGTCACAGGTGAAGATAGGGCAGTATTTT. It specifies CASSLAESQVKIGQYF.

This clonotype has ten or more counts. The CDR3 protein is CASSTQGSGNTIYF. CDR3 sequence (DNA): TGTGCCAGTAGTACCCAGGGATCTGGAAACACCATATATTTT. The gene calls are TRBV19 and TRBJ1-3; possibly TRBD1 for D (5 bases). V was trimmed by 4 bases and J by 1 base, leaving 8 bases between them. This CDR3 contains 14 residues. Germline V gene sequence: CDR1 LNHDA, CDR2 SQIVND (reference sequence).

At least ten counts were recorded for this clonotype. V usage is TRBV29-1 and J usage is TRBJ2-6; D is unresolved. In germline, CDR1 is SQVTM, CDR2 ANQGSEA. V shed 2 bases and J shed 0 bases, with 5 bases lying between them. The CDR3 totals 14 residues. The CDR3 spells CSVERLSGANVLTF. CDR3 in DNA: TGCAGCGTTGAAAGACTCTCTGGGGCCAACGTCCTGACTTTC.

This clonotype was seen at least ten times. The chain combines TRBV5-1 with TRBJ2-3; the D gene could be TRBD1 or TRBD2 (5 bases each). Trimming cost V 4 bases and J 5 bases, with 23 bases left between them. CDR3 size: 17 residues. Germline V lookup: CDR1 SGHRS, CDR2 YFSETQ. This CDR3 is CASSDQQMGDRGDTQYF. The DNA of the CDR3 is TGCGCCAGCAGCGACCAACAGATGGGGGATCGTGGAGATACGCAGTATTTT.

This clonotype was found many times. The rearrangement joins TRBV12-3 or TRBV12-4 to TRBJ1-6; D unresolved. Trimming pared 5 bases from V and 8 bases from J, leaving 7 bases between. The CDR3 has 12 residues. CDR3 region: CASSLRDSPLHF. CDR3 DNA: TGTGCCAGCAGTCTACGGGATTCACCCCTCCACTTT.

This clonotype appeared many times. The rearrangement uses TRBV20-1 and TRBJ2-7; tentatively, D is TRBD1 (5 bases). V lost 3 bases and J lost 5, with 14 bases in between. CDR1 and CDR2 (germline): DFQATT, SNEGSKA (reference sequence). The length of the CDR3 is 13 residues. The CDR3, as DNA: TGCAGTGCTAGTGGCAGGGCCCTGGACGAGCAGTACTTC. Translating gives CSASGRALDEQYF.

V usage is TRBV6-6 and J usage is TRBJ2-7; D might be TRBD2 (6 bases). The V gene lost 7 bases and the J gene lost 0 bases, with 10 bases spanning the gap. The CDR3 is 13 amino acids. From germline, CDR1 is MNHNY and CDR2 SVGAGI (reference sequence). CDR3 nucleotides: TGTGCCAGCACCTACGGGAGCTCCTACGAGCAGTACTTC. This translates into CASTYGSSYEQYF.

This clonotype was seen many times. This chain links TRBV3-1 with TRBJ1-1, with unresolved D. Germline V lookup: CDR1 LGHDT, CDR2 YNNKEL (reference sequence). The CDR3 is made up of 13 amino acids. The V and J ends lost 3 bases and 6 bases respectively, with 11 bases between them. DNA for the CDR3: TGTGCCAGCAGCCAGGCAGTAGAATCTGAAGCTTTCTTT. Translating it yields CASSQAVESEAFF.

This clonotype occurred many times. This rearrangement joins TRBV7-6 to TRBJ2-4, with TRBD2 as a possible D gene (5 bases). V lost 1 base, J lost 4 bases, and 26 bases lay in between. The CDR3 contains 20 residues. Germline V gives CDR1 SGHVS, CDR2 FNYEAQ. The CDR3 reads CASSLEGPLRRPQPKNIQYF. CDR3 sequence (DNA): TGTGCCAGCAGCTTAGAGGGCCCTCTGCGGAGGCCTCAGCCAAAAAACATTCAGTACTTC.

This clonotype was seen repeatedly, ten times or more. The chain couples TRBV19 to TRBJ1-5, with 8 bases fitting TRBD1. The germline gives CDR1 LNHDA, CDR2 SQIVND (reference sequence). This CDR3 is built from 16 residues. The ends lost 6 bases at V and 1 base at J; junction bases unmatched: 8. Here the CDR3 DNA reads TGTGCCAGTAGATCCGGGACAGGCGGGAGCAATCAGCCCCAGCATTTT. Its translation: CASRSGTGGSNQPQHF.

As regards this clonotype: This clone may be a read error of a much larger clone one base away. Here the CDR3 omits its conserved ending phenylalanine or tryptophan, so a read error is the likely source. This chain joins TRBV7-9 and TRBJ1-1, with TRBD1 identical over 7 bases. J was trimmed by 2 bases and V by 5 bases; bases with no gene match: 11. The CDR3 runs to 16 residues. Germline-derived CDR1 and CDR2 are SEHNR and FQNEAQ (reference sequence). The CDR3 coding sequence is TGTGCCAGCAGCACCCCTCCGGGACAGCTTAACACTGAAGCTTTCTTA. This sequence encodes CASSTPPGQLNTEAFL.

This clonotype was seen at least ten times. The rearrangement links TRBV6-5 to TRBJ2-7; maybe TRBD1 (5 bases). CDR1 and CDR2 from the germline V gene are MNHEY and SVGAGI. The CDR3 is 12 residues long. The V gene lost 8 bases and the J gene lost 1 base, with 9 bases spanning the gap. The CDR3 DNA follows: TGTGCCAGCCAAAGGGGATCCTACGAGCAGTACTTC. Its translation: CASQRGSYEQYF.

This clonotype appeared a few times. V and J are TRBV7-9 and TRBJ2-6; a possible D gene is TRBD2 (6 bases). The CDR3 spans 15 residues. With 5 bases removed from V and 2 bases from J, the gap between germline ends came to 10 bases. From germline, CDR1 is SEHNR and CDR2 FQNEAQ (reference sequence). CDR3 in DNA: TGTGCCAGCAGCGGAGGGGATACTGGGGCCAACGTCCTGACTTTC. Encoded protein: CASSGGDTGANVLTF.

The table lists this clonotype with many counts. This chain connects TRBV6-6 to TRBJ1-5; 8 nucleotides agree with TRBD1. V was pared by 6 bases and J by 7 bases, with 8 bases of the junction left unmatched. Germline assignment: CDR1 MNHNY and CDR2 SVGAGI (reference sequence). CDR3 length: 14 residues. In nucleotides, the CDR3 is TGTGCCAGCAGCCCCGGACAGGGTGGACAGCCCCAGCATTTT. As protein: CASSPGQGGQPQHF.

J is TRBJ2-3 and V is TRBV27; weak D call: TRBD2 (5 bases). This CDR3 is built from 13 residues. In germline, CDR1 is MNHEY, CDR2 SMNVEV (reference sequence). V was shortened by 3 bases and J by 9 bases, with 13 bases between the two germline ends. In nucleotides, the CDR3 is TGTGCCAGCAGTTTTAGCCAGACTACAACGCAGTATTTT. This gives the protein CASSFSQTTTQYF.

The chain recombines TRBV29-1 with TRBJ2-3; D uncertain. V was pared by 4 bases and J by 6 bases, with 11 bases between. From germline, CDR1 is SQVTM and CDR2 ANQGSEA. This CDR3 has 12 residues. Here the CDR3 DNA reads TGCAGCGTTGGAATCCGTGCGGATACGCAGTATTTT. This codes for CSVGIRADTQYF.

V and J are TRBV6-1 and TRBJ2-7, with D unclear. Germline assignment: CDR1 MNHNS and CDR2 SASEGT. The CDR3 runs to 12 residues. Trimming stripped 6 bases from V and 5 bases from J, with 11 bases between. The CDR3 coding sequence is TGTGCCAGCAGGAATAGCATCAACGAGCAGTACTTC. It is translated as CASRNSINEQYF.

The V gene is TRBV29-1, the J gene TRBJ1-1, with no clear D. Germline values: CDR1 SQVTM, CDR2 ANQGSEA. Trimming left V 7 bases short and J 3 bases short, with 6 bases between. CDR3 length equals 10 residues. This chain's CDR3 is CSGTYTEAFF. As DNA, the CDR3 is TGCAGCGGTACATACACTGAAGCTTTCTTT. Full variable domain (remainder filled in from reference TRBV29-1 and TRBJ1-1): SAVISQKPSRDICQRGTSLTIQCQVDSQVTMMFWYRQQPGQSLTLIATANQGSEATYESGFVIDKFPISRPNLTFSTLTVSNMSPEDSSIYLCSGTYTEAFFGQGTRLTVV.

This clonotype was counted at least ten times. The chain combines TRBV20-1 with TRBJ2-7; 16 bases line up with TRBD2. The V segment lost 3 bases and the J segment 0 bases; nucleotides outside the gene matches: 2. The CDR3 runs to 16 residues. CDR1 and CDR2 (germline): DFQATT, SNEGSKA (reference sequence). The chain's CDR3 is CSASGTSGRVSYEQYF. The CDR3 coding sequence is TGCAGTGCTAGCGGGACTAGCGGGAGGGTCTCCTACGAGCAGTACTTC.